The 31 T cell receptor beta chains reported below all come from one sample, sequenced in a study of cytomegalovirus exposure and HLA in healthy donors. The PCR employed 60 Vbeta primers together with 13 Jbeta primers. Some clones are missing from TCRdb's copy, which holds only in-frame ones; the method was immunoSEQ multiplex PCR. The sample includes tens of thousands of clones, about 70% of them seen just once. Sequences were obtained from PBMCs. The receptors derive from a man under 40 in good health and CMV-seronegative.

The rearrangement links TRBV6-5 to TRBJ2-7; a weak D match, TRBD1 (5 bases). The CDR3 has 15 amino acids. Germline assignment: CDR1 MNHEY and CDR2 SVGAGI. Trimming pared 0 bases from V and 5 bases from J, leaving 14 bases between. The CDR3 is CASSYSQGPVDEQYF. In DNA form, the CDR3 reads TGTGCCAGCAGTTACTCGCAGGGCCCAGTGGACGAGCAGTACTTC.

The chain couples TRBV27 to TRBJ2-1; TRBD2 aligns across 7 bases. V lost 2 bases and J lost 1; bases outside the gene matches: 11. This CDR3 has 18 residues. Looked up from germline, CDR1 is MNHEY and CDR2 is SMNVEV (reference sequence). The CDR3 DNA follows: TGTGCCAGCAGTTTAAGGCCTCGGTCTAGCGGTTCCTACAATGAGCAGTTCTTC. Protein sequence: CASSLRPRSSGSYNEQFF.

The chain couples TRBV6-5 to TRBJ1-2, with 8 nucleotides matching TRBD1. Unmatched junction bases numbered 5, after V lost 2 bases and J lost 3 bases. CDR1 is MNHEY, CDR2 SVGAGI, per germline. The CDR3 is 15 residues long. CDR3 bases: TGTGCCAGCAGTTACCTGACAGGGGCGGACTATGGCTACACCTTC. Translating it yields CASSYLTGADYGYTF.

The chain carries TRBV7-9 and TRBJ2-3; possible D gene TRBD1, 5 bases. The V gene lost 1 base and the J gene lost 2 bases, with 10 bases spanning the gap. This CDR3 comprises 15 residues. Germline values: CDR1 SEHNR, CDR2 FQNEAQ (reference sequence). For the CDR3, the DNA is TGTGCCAGCAGCTTAGGACAGCACTACACAGATACGCAGTATTTT. Translating gives CASSLGQHYTDTQYF.

This clone was seen a handful of times. This chain uses TRBV4-2 with TRBJ2-3, with D possibly being TRBD2 (6 bases). This CDR3 is built from 18 residues. V lost 3 bases and J 5 bases, leaving 24 bases between the germline ends. Germline lookup yields CDR1 LGHNA and CDR2 YNFKEQ. CDR3 loop: CASSQVVGWRERIDTQYF. CDR3 bases: TGTGCCAGCAGCCAGGTCGTTGGTTGGCGGGAAAGGATAGATACGCAGTATTTT.

This clone was seen a few times. The rearrangement links TRBV6-1 to TRBJ1-5; 8 nucleotides agree with TRBD1. The CDR3 covers 15 residues. J was trimmed by 0 bases and V by 7 bases; bases with no gene match: 5. Germline V gives CDR1 MNHNS, CDR2 SASEGT. CDR3 region: CASIKTGGSNQPQHF. In nucleotides, the CDR3 is TGTGCCAGCATCAAAACAGGGGGTAGCAATCAGCCCCAGCATTTT.

This clone was recorded only once. V is TRBV6-5 and J is TRBJ2-4; TRBD1 agrees at 11 bases. The length of the CDR3 is 14 residues. The germline V gene has CDR1 MNHEY and CDR2 SVGAGI. V shed 10 bases and J 3 bases; nucleotides not matched to a gene: 5. CDR3 amino acids: CATGQGAGKNIQYF. The CDR3, as DNA: TGTGCCACCGGACAGGGGGCTGGCAAAAACATTCAGTACTTC.

V gene TRBV5-1 combines with J gene TRBJ1-1; D unresolved. V lost 0 bases and J 10 bases, leaving 13 bases between the germline ends. The CDR3 has 13 amino acids. Per the germline V gene, CDR1 is SGHRS and CDR2 is YFSETQ. CDR3 amino acids: CASSLAPLSRAFF. The CDR3 DNA reads as TGCGCCAGCAGCTTGGCACCCCTTTCGAGAGCTTTCTTT. The whole variable domain, filled in from reference TRBV5-1 and TRBJ1-1, reads KAGVTQTPRYLIKTRGQQVTLSCSPISGHRSVSWYQQTPGQGLQFLFEYFSETQRNKGNFPGRFSGRQFSNSRSEMNVSTLELGDSALYLCASSLAPLSRAFFGQGTRLTVV.

The chain links TRBV19 to TRBJ1-2, with D maybe TRBD1 (5 bases). Germline CDR1 reads LNHDA; CDR2 reads SQIVND (reference sequence). V was pared by 7 bases and J by 2 bases, with 11 bases between. This CDR3 region has 13 residues. CDR3 nucleotides: TGTGCCAGTAAATATGCAGGGAACTATGGCTACACCTTC. Translated: CASKYAGNYGYTF. The variable domain in full, completed from reference TRBV19 and TRBJ1-2, reads DGGITQSPKYLFRKEGQNVTLSCEQNLNHDAMYWYRQDPGQGLRLIYYSQIVNDFQKGDIAEGYSVSREKKESFPLTVTSAQKNPTAFYLCASKYAGNYGYTFGSGTRLTVV.

This rearrangement joins TRBV7-8 to TRBJ2-1; 11 positions agree with TRBD2. Germline V gene data show CDR1 as SGHVS and CDR2 as FQNEAQ. V trimming: 5 bases; J trimming: 9 bases; junction bases outside the gene matches: 12. The CDR3 contains 16 residues. The CDR3 sequence: CASSRGGTSGSIEQFF. CDR3 nucleotide sequence: TGTGCCAGCAGCCGCGGCGGTACTAGCGGGAGTATTGAGCAGTTCTTC.

This clone has only a few counts. The rearrangement links TRBV5-1 to TRBJ1-1; 9 nucleotides line up with TRBD1. This CDR3 has 15 amino acids. V trimming: 4 bases; J trimming: 1 base; junction bases outside the gene matches: 5. The germline V gene encodes CDR1 SGHRS and CDR2 YFSETQ. Here the CDR3 reads CASSARTGANTEAFF. CDR3 bases: TGCGCCAGCAGCGCTAGGACAGGGGCGAACACTGAAGCTTTCTTT.

Note on this clone: Within the sample, other DNA sequences also encode this same CDR3. The chain recombines TRBV30 with TRBJ1-3; 9 bases are shared with TRBD1. The CDR3 is 16 residues long. Unmatched junction bases numbered 13, after V lost 8 bases and J lost 2 bases. CDR1 is GTSNPN and CDR2 is SVGIG in the germline V gene (reference sequence). The CDR3 loop reads CALKDRGFSTGNTIYF. In DNA form, the CDR3 reads TGTGCCCTAAAGGACAGGGGATTCTCCACTGGAAACACCATATATTTT.

In DNA form, the CDR3 reads TGTGCCTGGGGGGACAGGGGGGAGACCCAGTACTTC. It encodes CAWGDRGETQYF. V is TRBV30 and J is TRBJ2-5; 11 bases agree with TRBD1. The CDR3 covers 12 residues. Germline V lookup: CDR1 GTSNPN, CDR2 SVGIG (reference sequence). The ends lost 5 bases at V and 5 bases at J; junction bases unmatched: 1.

The rearrangement joins TRBV5-1 to TRBJ2-2; D may be TRBD1 (6 bases). The CDR3 length is 15 residues. Trimming took 4 bases from V and 3 from J, leaving 13 bases between them. Germline V gives CDR1 SGHRS, CDR2 YFSETQ. CDR3 sequence (DNA): TGCGCCAGCAGCGATACAGGGCTCCACACCGGGGAGCTGTTTTTT. It is translated as CASSDTGLHTGELFF. The full variable domain, rest sourced from reference TRBV5-1 and TRBJ2-2, is KAGVTQTPRYLIKTRGQQVTLSCSPISGHRSVSWYQQTPGQGLQFLFEYFSETQRNKGNFPGRFSGRQFSNSRSEMNVSTLELGDSALYLCASSDTGLHTGELFFGEGSRLTVL.

The rearrangement links TRBV6-5 to TRBJ2-5, with a possible D match to TRBD1 (6 bases). Germline V gene data show CDR1 as MNHEY and CDR2 as SVGAGI. CDR3 length: 15 amino acids. Trimming cost V 4 bases and J 4 bases, with 16 bases left between them. CDR3 region: CASSSLGGVGETQYF. The CDR3 DNA is TGTGCCAGCAGTTCTCTAGGGGGAGTGGGAGAGACCCAGTACTTC.

The chain employs TRBV5-1 and TRBJ2-5; tentative D call: TRBD1 (6 bases). Germline V CDR1 and CDR2: SGHRS, YFSETQ. The CDR3 totals 19 residues. Trimming removed 2 bases from V and 0 bases from J, with 23 bases in between. CDR3 sequence reads: CASSLCRDNTEFHQETQYF. CDR3 DNA: TGCGCCAGCAGCTTATGTCGGGACAACACTGAATTTCACCAAGAGACCCAGTACTTC. Together with reference TRBV5-1 and TRBJ2-5, the CDR3 gives the full variable domain: KAGVTQTPRYLIKTRGQQVTLSCSPISGHRSVSWYQQTPGQGLQFLFEYFSETQRNKGNFPGRFSGRQFSNSRSEMNVSTLELGDSALYLCASSLCRDNTEFHQETQYFGPGTRLLVL.

The rearrangement links TRBV30 to TRBJ1-1; 7 bases are shared with TRBD1. The CDR3 contains 14 residues. The V and J ends lost 0 bases and 5 bases, in that order; junction bases with no gene match: 6. Germline assignment: CDR1 GTSNPN and CDR2 SVGIG (reference sequence). CDR3 residues: CAWSVGARGTEAFF. Here the CDR3 DNA reads TGTGCCTGGAGTGTAGGGGCCAGGGGGACTGAAGCTTTCTTT.

J is TRBJ2-1 and V is TRBV10-3; D might be TRBD2 (6 bases). Germline CDR1 reads ENHRY; CDR2 reads SYGVKD. Trimming cost V 4 bases and J 6 bases, with 16 bases left between them. This CDR3 contains 15 residues. CDR3 in amino acids: CAISVVASAFNEQFF. The CDR3, as DNA: TGTGCCATCAGTGTTGTAGCTAGCGCTTTCAATGAGCAGTTCTTC.

The chain combines TRBV6-1 with TRBJ2-7; 9 bases line up with TRBD2. The CDR3 loop spans 15 amino acids. Germline V gives CDR1 MNHNS, CDR2 SASEGT. V shed 6 bases and J 3 bases; nucleotides not matched to a gene: 9. The CDR3 loop is CASRDLGGRDYEQYF. The CDR3 DNA reads TGTGCCAGCAGGGACTTGGGCGGGAGGGACTACGAGCAGTACTTC.

This clone was detected once. The V call is TRBV29-1, the J call TRBJ1-4; D call uncertain. Trimming took 6 bases from V and 4 from J, leaving 6 bases between them. CDR1 is SQVTM, CDR2 ANQGSEA, per germline. CDR3 size: 11 residues. DNA of the CDR3: TGCAGCGTCCGGAGTAATGAAAAACTGTTTTTT. As protein: CSVRSNEKLFF.

The chain has TRBV5-1 and TRBJ2-7; 12 bases agree with TRBD2. The CDR3 runs to 18 residues. The germline V gene encodes CDR1 SGHRS and CDR2 YFSETQ. V lost 0 bases, J lost 6 bases, and 13 bases stayed unmatched. CDR3 region: CASSLAFFWLAGGLEQYF. DNA of the CDR3: TGCGCCAGCAGCTTGGCCTTTTTTTGGCTAGCGGGAGGGCTCGAGCAGTACTTC.

CDR3 nucleotides: TGTGCCAGCAGGACAGGGTTCGAGCAGTACTTC. Amino acid sequence: CASRTGFEQYF. The V call is TRBV6-5, the J call TRBJ2-7; the match to TRBD1 covers 7 bases. This CDR3 has 11 amino acids. Germline V gene lookup returns CDR1 MNHEY and CDR2 SVGAGI. The trim removed 6 bases at V and 6 bases at J, leaving 2 bases unmatched.

V usage is TRBV2 and J usage is TRBJ1-2; 8 nucleotides line up with TRBD1. This CDR3 is 13 amino acids long. The V gene's germline CDR1 is SNHLY and CDR2 FYNNEI. Unmatched junction bases numbered 4, after V lost 3 bases and J lost 7 bases. As DNA, the CDR3 is TGTGCCAGCAGTGAGGACAGGGTGGGTGGCTACACCTTC. Translating it yields CASSEDRVGGYTF.

The table lists this clone with a count of one. No conserved phenylalanine or tryptophan is present at the end of the CDR3, so a read error is the likely explanation. CDR3 DNA: TGTGCCAGCGGTACGCCGGTCACTGAAGCTTTCGTT. This sequence encodes CASGTPVTEAFV. The chain uses TRBV2 and TRBJ1-1; D remains unclear. The CDR3 runs 12 residues. Per the germline V gene, CDR1 is SNHLY and CDR2 is FYNNEI. The germline V and J ends were trimmed by 8 bases and 4 bases, with 11 bases remaining between them.

This clone came up a few times. The rearrangement joins TRBV5-6 to TRBJ2-2, with D tentatively TRBD2 (6 bases). Trimming removed 1 base from V and 4 bases from J, with 17 bases in between. The germline V gene encodes CDR1 SGHDT and CDR2 YYEEEE. The CDR3 contains 17 residues. The CDR3 region is CASSLFFAVGGTGELFF. The CDR3 nucleotides are TGTGCCAGCAGCTTGTTTTTCGCCGTCGGGGGCACCGGGGAGCTGTTTTTT.

The chain uses TRBV27 and TRBJ1-3; D possibly corresponds to TRBD1 (5 bases). This CDR3 has 17 residues. Germline lookup yields CDR1 MNHEY and CDR2 SMNVEV (reference sequence). V lost 3 bases to trimming and J lost 1 base, with 16 bases between them. The CDR3 coding sequence is TGTGCCAGCAGTTTTACCGCCGTCCCAGGGTCTGGAAACACCATATATTTT. Amino acids: CASSFTAVPGSGNTIYF.

The chain has TRBV27 and TRBJ2-7, with D uncertain. The CDR3 extends over 15 amino acids. Germline CDR1 is MNHEY and CDR2 is SMNVEV (reference sequence). V was pared by 5 bases and J by 3 bases, with 17 bases between. CDR3 in DNA: TGTGCCAGCAGTCAAAAGGTGGCGGAGAACTACGAGCAGTACTTC. Its translation: CASSQKVAENYEQYF.

The chain couples TRBV2 to TRBJ1-1; 9 nucleotides match TRBD1. The germline V gene encodes CDR1 SNHLY and CDR2 FYNNEI. There are 17 residues in the CDR3. The J segment lost 2 bases and the V segment lost 4 bases, leaving 11 bases of the junction unmatched. The CDR3 nucleotides are TGTGCCAGCAGTGTTAAGTTGGGACAGGGAGGCAACACTGAAGCTTTCTTT. Encoded protein: CASSVKLGQGGNTEAFF.

This rearrangement joins TRBV30 to TRBJ1-4, with a tentative D call TRBD1 (6 bases). CDR1 is GTSNPN and CDR2 is SVGIG in the germline V gene (reference sequence). The V end lost 5 bases, the J end lost 12 bases, and 16 bases lay between the germline ends. The length of the CDR3 is 12 residues. The CDR3 nucleotides read TGTGCCTGGGACTATGCGGGGGGGCAACTGTTTTTT. It translates to CAWDYAGGQLFF.

CDR3 loop: CASSLSTGYKIGQKNEQFF. DNA of the CDR3: TGTGCCAGCAGTTTATCGACCGGATATAAGATCGGACAGAAAAATGAGCAGTTCTTC. The chain carries TRBV27 and TRBJ2-1, with a tentative D call TRBD1 (6 bases). The V end lost 0 bases, the J end lost 7 bases, and 25 bases lay between the germline ends. The CDR3 contains 19 residues. Per the germline V gene, CDR1 is MNHEY and CDR2 is SMNVEV (reference sequence).

A note on this clone: Additional DNA sequences in this sample encode the identical CDR3. V usage is TRBV10-1 and J usage is TRBJ1-2; the D is unclear. Looked up from germline, CDR1 is WNHNN and CDR2 is SYGVQD (reference sequence). The CDR3 spans 12 residues. V lost 4 bases and J lost 5, with 8 bases in between. The CDR3 DNA reads TGCGCCAGCAGTGGGACGGGGTATGGCTACACCTTC. This sequence encodes CASSGTGYGYTF.